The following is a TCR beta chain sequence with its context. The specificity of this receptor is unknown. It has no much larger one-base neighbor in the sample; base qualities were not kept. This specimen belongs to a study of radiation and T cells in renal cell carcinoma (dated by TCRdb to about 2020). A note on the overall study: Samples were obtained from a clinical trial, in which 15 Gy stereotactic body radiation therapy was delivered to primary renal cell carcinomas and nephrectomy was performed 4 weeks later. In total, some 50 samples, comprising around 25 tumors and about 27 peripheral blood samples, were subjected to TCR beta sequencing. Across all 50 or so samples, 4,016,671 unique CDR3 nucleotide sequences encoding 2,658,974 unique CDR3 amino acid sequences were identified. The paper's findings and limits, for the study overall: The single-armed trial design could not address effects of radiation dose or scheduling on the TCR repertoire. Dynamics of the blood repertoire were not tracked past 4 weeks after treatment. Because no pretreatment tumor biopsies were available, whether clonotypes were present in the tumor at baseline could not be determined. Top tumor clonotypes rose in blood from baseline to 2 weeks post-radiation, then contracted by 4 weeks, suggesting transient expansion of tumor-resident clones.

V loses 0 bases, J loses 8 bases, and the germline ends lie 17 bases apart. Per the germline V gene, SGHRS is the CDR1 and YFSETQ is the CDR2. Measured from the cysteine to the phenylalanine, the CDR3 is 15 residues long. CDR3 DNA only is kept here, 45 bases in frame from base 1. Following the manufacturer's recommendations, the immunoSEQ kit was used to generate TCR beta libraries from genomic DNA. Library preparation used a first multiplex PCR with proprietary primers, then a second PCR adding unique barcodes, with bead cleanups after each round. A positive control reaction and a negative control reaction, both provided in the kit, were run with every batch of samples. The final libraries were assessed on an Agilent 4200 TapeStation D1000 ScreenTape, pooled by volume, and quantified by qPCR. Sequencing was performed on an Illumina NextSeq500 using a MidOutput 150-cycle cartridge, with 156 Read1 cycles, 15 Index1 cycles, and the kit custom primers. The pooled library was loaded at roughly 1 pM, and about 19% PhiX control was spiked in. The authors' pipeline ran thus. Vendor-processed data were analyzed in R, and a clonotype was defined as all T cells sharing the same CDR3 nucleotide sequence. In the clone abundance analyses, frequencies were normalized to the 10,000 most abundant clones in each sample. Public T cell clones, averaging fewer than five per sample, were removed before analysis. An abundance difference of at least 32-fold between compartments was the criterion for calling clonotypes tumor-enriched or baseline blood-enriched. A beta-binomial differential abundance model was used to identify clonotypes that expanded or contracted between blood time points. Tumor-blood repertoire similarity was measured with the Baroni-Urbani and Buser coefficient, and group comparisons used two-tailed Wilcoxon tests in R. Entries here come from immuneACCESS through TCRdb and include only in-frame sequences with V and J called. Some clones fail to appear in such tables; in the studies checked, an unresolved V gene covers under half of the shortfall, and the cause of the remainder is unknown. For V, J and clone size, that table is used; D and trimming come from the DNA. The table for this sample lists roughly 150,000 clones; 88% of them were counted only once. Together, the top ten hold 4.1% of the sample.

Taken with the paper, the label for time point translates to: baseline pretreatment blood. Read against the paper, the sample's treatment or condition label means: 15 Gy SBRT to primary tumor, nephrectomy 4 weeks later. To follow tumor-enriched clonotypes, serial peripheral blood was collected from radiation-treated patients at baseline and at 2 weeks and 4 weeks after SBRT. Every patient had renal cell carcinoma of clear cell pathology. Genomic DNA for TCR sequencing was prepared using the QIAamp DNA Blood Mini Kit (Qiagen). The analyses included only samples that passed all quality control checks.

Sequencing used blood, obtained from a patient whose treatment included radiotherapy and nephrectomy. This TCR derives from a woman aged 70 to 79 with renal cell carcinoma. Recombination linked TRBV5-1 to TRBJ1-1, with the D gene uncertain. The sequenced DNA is TGCGCCAGCAGCTTGGAGGTTAGGGTTTCACGAGAAGCTTTCTTT. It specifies CASSLEVRVSREAFF.